Below are 30 T cell receptor beta chains sequenced from a single sample in a study of identifying expanded T cells in peripheral blood. Repertoires were generated with immunoSEQ multiplex PCR, while TCRdb's copy carries only in-frame clones and drops some. The data contain approximately 100,000 clones, around nine tenths of them singletons. Sequenced material: blood. These receptors originate from a person between 18 and 70 years old in good health.

The V and J genes are TRBV4-3 and TRBJ1-2, with TRBD1 matching 10 bases. The germline CDR1 and CDR2 sequences are LGHNA and YSLEER. The CDR3 has 17 residues. V shed 0 bases and J 5 bases; nucleotides not matched to a gene: 9. CDR3 coding DNA: TGCGCCAGCAGCCAAGAGTGGACAGGGGGGATTTCATATGGCTACACCTTC. Its translation is CASSQEWTGGISYGYTF.

The rearrangement joins TRBV5-5 to TRBJ2-7; D ambiguous. The germline gives CDR1 SGHKS, CDR2 YYEKEE (reference sequence). The CDR3 loop spans 16 amino acids. V shed 0 bases and J shed 1 base, with 14 bases lying between them. CDR3 protein: CASSLVLGPASYEQYF. CDR3 coding DNA: TGTGCCAGCAGCTTGGTATTAGGGCCAGCGTCCTACGAGCAGTACTTC. Based on the CDR3 plus reference TRBV5-5 and TRBJ2-7, the full variable domain is DAGVTQSPTHLIKTRGQQVTLRCSPISGHKSVSWYQQVLGQGPQFIFQYYEKEERGRGNFPDRFSARQFPNYSSELNVNALLLGDSALYLCASSLVLGPASYEQYFGPGTRLTVT.

This chain links TRBV19 with TRBJ1-6, with TRBD1 as a possible D gene (6 bases). V lost 3 bases, J lost 4 bases, and 7 bases lay in between. The CDR3 is 14 residues long. In germline, CDR1 is LNHDA, CDR2 SQIVND (reference sequence). This CDR3 reads CASSIGQYNSPLHF. CDR3 coding DNA: TGTGCCAGTAGTATCGGACAGTATAATTCACCCCTCCACTTT.

J is TRBJ2-7 and V is TRBV5-1; D may be TRBD1 or TRBD2 (7 bases each). The CDR3 is 15 residues long. Germline-derived CDR1 and CDR2 are SGHRS and YFSETQ. With 5 bases removed from V and 0 bases from J, the gap between germline ends came to 15 bases. The DNA of the CDR3 is TGCGCCAGCAGGGGGGGGACAGCCTACTCCTACGAGCAGTACTTC. This encodes CASRGGTAYSYEQYF.

The CDR3 protein is CASSPYPGQGSYEQFF. The CDR3 DNA follows: TGTGCCAGCTCACCTTATCCGGGACAGGGAAGTTATGAGCAGTTCTTC. The rearrangement uses TRBV18 and TRBJ2-1, with 9 nucleotides matching TRBD1. CDR3 length: 16 residues. With V trimmed by 3 bases and J by 8 bases, 11 bases remained unmatched. Germline V gene data show CDR1 as KGHSH and CDR2 as LQKENI.

The V call is TRBV6-5, the J call TRBJ1-1; D gene ambiguous. The CDR3 runs to 14 residues. Germline V gene lookup returns CDR1 MNHEY and CDR2 SVGAGI. V was trimmed by 3 bases and J by 1 base, leaving 9 bases between them. The CDR3: CASSYTLANTEAFF. CDR3 sequence (DNA): TGTGCCAGCAGTTATACCCTGGCGAACACTGAAGCTTTCTTT.

The V call is TRBV4-2, the J call TRBJ2-7; 7 nucleotides agree with TRBD2. The V segment lost 0 bases and the J segment 3 bases; nucleotides outside the gene matches: 5. The CDR3 extends over 15 amino acids. Looked up from germline, CDR1 is LGHNA and CDR2 is YNFKEQ. The CDR3: CASSQDPGGIYEQYF. Here the CDR3 DNA reads TGTGCCAGCAGCCAAGATCCGGGGGGAATCTACGAGCAGTACTTC.

The V call is TRBV9, the J call TRBJ2-5; 8 bases are a match to TRBD1. Germline V gene sequence: CDR1 SGDLS, CDR2 YYNGEE. The CDR3 runs 14 residues. J was trimmed by 3 bases and V by 4 bases; bases with no gene match: 5. The CDR3 nucleotides read TGTGCCAGCAGCCTGTGGACAGGGAAAGAGACCCAGTACTTC. This encodes CASSLWTGKETQYF.

The V and J genes are TRBV28 and TRBJ2-3; D remains ambiguous. The CDR3 has 12 amino acids. From germline, CDR1 is MDHEN and CDR2 SYDVKM. V gave up 5 bases and J gave up 4 bases, with 7 bases separating them. CDR3 loop: CASSRRADTQYF. CDR3 nucleotides: TGTGCCAGCAGTCGACGAGCAGATACGCAGTATTTT.

This chain connects TRBV21-1 to TRBJ2-7; the table's D gene call, TRBD2, was not cross checked with the DNA. TRBV21-1 is flagged as a pseudogene. The CDR3 contains 16 residues. CDR3 in DNA: TGTGCCAGCAGTCATGTTCTAGCTACACGGTTAGACGAGCAGTACTTC. This translates into CASSHVLATRLDEQYF.

The genes are TRBV4-1 and TRBJ2-3; D is unclear. The V end lost 0 bases, the J end lost 8 bases, and 9 bases lay between the germline ends. The CDR3 contains 13 residues. The germline V gene has CDR1 MGHRA and CDR2 YSYEKL. CDR3 bases: TGCGCCAGCAGCCAAGATCTAGGGCCTACGCAGTATTTT. Translation: CASSQDLGPTQYF.

This chain links TRBV27 with TRBJ1-2; D is undetermined. Germline V gene lookup returns CDR1 MNHEY and CDR2 SMNVEV (reference sequence). V was trimmed by 4 bases and J by 0 bases, leaving 12 bases between them. This CDR3 is 15 amino acids long. For the CDR3, the DNA is TGTGCCAGCAGTTCGCGGAGATTCGCTAACTATGGCTACACCTTC. Translating gives CASSSRRFANYGYTF.

The chain is built from TRBV29-1 and TRBJ2-2, with D possibly matching TRBD2 (5 bases). The CDR3 extends over 11 amino acids. V was trimmed by 5 bases and J by 6 bases, leaving 7 bases between them. Germline CDR1 is SQVTM and CDR2 is ANQGSEA. The DNA for the CDR3 is TGCAGCGTTTGGGGAGCCGGGGAGCTGTTTTTT. The encoded protein is CSVWGAGELFF.

The chain combines TRBV19 with TRBJ1-1; 7 bases align to TRBD1. Unmatched junction bases numbered 12, after V lost 3 bases and J lost 2 bases. Germline values: CDR1 LNHDA, CDR2 SQIVND (reference sequence). There are 17 residues in the CDR3. CDR3 sequence reads: CASSMGQPWRVNTEAFF. In DNA form, the CDR3 reads TGTGCCAGTAGTATGGGACAGCCCTGGCGGGTTAACACTGAAGCTTTCTTT.

This chain joins TRBV19 and TRBJ2-2; D is possibly TRBD1 (6 bases). Between the trimmed V and J ends, which lost 1 base and 0 bases, there was a span of 6 bases. The length of the CDR3 is 15 residues. Germline values: CDR1 LNHDA, CDR2 SQIVND (reference sequence). The CDR3 nucleotides read TGTGCCAGTAGTATAGGACAGGCGAACACCGGGGAGCTGTTTTTT. This codes for CASSIGQANTGELFF. Looking up the rest from reference TRBV19 and TRBJ2-2 gives the full variable domain: DGGITQSPKYLFRKEGQNVTLSCEQNLNHDAMYWYRQDPGQGLRLIYYSQIVNDFQKGDIAEGYSVSREKKESFPLTVTSAQKNPTAFYLCASSIGQANTGELFFGEGSRLTVL.

This chain joins TRBV19 and TRBJ1-5; D possibly corresponds to TRBD1 (6 bases). The V and J ends lost 5 bases and 7 bases respectively, with 15 bases between them. CDR3 size: 14 residues. Germline V gene lookup returns CDR1 LNHDA and CDR2 SQIVND (reference sequence). CDR3 region: CASSQGYTGQPQHF. The DNA for the CDR3 is TGTGCCAGTAGTCAGGGGTACACGGGGCAGCCCCAGCATTTT.

This chain links TRBV27 with TRBJ2-7; no clear D gene. Trimming shortened V by 5 bases and J by 0 bases, and 11 bases separated the two germline ends. CDR3 length: 14 residues. Germline V gene sequence: CDR1 MNHEY, CDR2 SMNVEV (reference sequence). CDR3 sequence (DNA): TGTGCCAGCAGTCTTGGGTCCTTCTCCTACGAGCAGTACTTC. It codes for CASSLGSFSYEQYF.

V is TRBV5-4 and J is TRBJ1-5; no clear D gene. Germline values: CDR1 SGHNT, CDR2 YYREEE (reference sequence). The CDR3 totals 13 residues. Between the trimmed V and J ends, which lost 6 bases and 3 bases, there was a span of 10 bases. The CDR3 spells CASIQQPNQPQHF. In DNA, the CDR3 is TGTGCCAGCATTCAACAACCCAATCAGCCCCAGCATTTT.

This chain joins TRBV11-3 and TRBJ2-7, with a weak D call TRBD2 (7 bases). CDR1 and CDR2 from the germline V gene are SGHNT and YENEEA. The CDR3 totals 18 residues. The V gene lost 0 bases and the J gene lost 2 bases, with 20 bases spanning the gap. Here the CDR3 reads CASSLDRGGGPGTYEQYF. The CDR3 nucleotides read TGTGCCAGCAGCTTAGATCGTGGCGGGGGCCCCGGGACCTACGAGCAGTACTTC.

As regards this clone: The junction shows a germline mismatch at one end, possibly a read error. The rearrangement links TRBV10-3 to TRBJ2-1; D remains ambiguous. This CDR3 contains 13 residues. Germline V gene data show CDR1 as ENHRY and CDR2 as SYGVKD. CDR3 DNA sequence: TGTGCCATCAGTGAGGCTAAAGACAATAAGCAGTTCTTC. This sequence encodes CAISEAKDNKQFF.

The rearrangement uses TRBV15 and TRBJ2-1, with 9 bases fitting TRBD2. CDR1 is LNHNV, CDR2 YYDKDF, per germline (reference sequence). V lost 1 base, J lost 5 bases, and 12 bases stayed unmatched. The CDR3 consists of 18 residues. The CDR3 loop is CATSRGRLLAGQDNEQFF. The CDR3, as DNA: TGTGCCACCAGCAGAGGTCGGCTTCTAGCGGGACAAGACAATGAGCAGTTCTTC.

This sequence joins TRBV9 and TRBJ2-3, with 7 bases lining up with TRBD1. Losses at the gene ends were 3 bases for V and 2 bases for J; bases not matched to a gene: 9. CDR1 is SGDLS and CDR2 is YYNGEE in the germline V gene. This CDR3 comprises 16 residues. CDR3 residues: CASSEQGTAHTDTQYF. CDR3 bases: TGTGCCAGCAGCGAGCAAGGGACAGCTCACACAGATACGCAGTATTTT.

The chain recombines TRBV7-8 with TRBJ2-5; the match to TRBD1 covers 7 bases. V dropped 6 bases and J dropped 4; count of bases not matched to a gene: 11. Germline V CDR1 and CDR2: SGHVS, FQNEAQ. This CDR3 comprises 15 residues. In DNA, the CDR3 is TGTGCCAGCAGTAAGACAGGGTACGGTTCAGAGACCCAGTACTTC. Translating gives CASSKTGYGSETQYF.

The chain combines TRBV10-3 with TRBJ1-2; D is unresolved. This CDR3 has 13 amino acids. V was shortened by 4 bases and J by 4 bases, with 10 bases between the two germline ends. The V gene's germline CDR1 is ENHRY and CDR2 SYGVKD. Here the CDR3 reads CAISGIELYGYTF. Written as DNA, the CDR3 is TGTGCCATCAGTGGAATAGAGCTCTATGGCTACACCTTC.

The CDR3 loop reads CASSMLYAGGGRAYEQYF. In nucleotides, the CDR3 is TGTGCCAGTAGTATGTTATACGCCGGGGGGGGCAGGGCCTACGAGCAGTACTTC. The genes are TRBV19 and TRBJ2-7; 8 bases map to TRBD2. The CDR3 has 18 residues. V shed 3 bases, J shed 2 bases, and the junction held 15 bases outside the gene matches. The germline gives CDR1 LNHDA, CDR2 SQIVND (reference sequence).

The chain has TRBV10-1 and TRBJ2-5, with D uncertain. Germline V CDR1 and CDR2: WNHNN, SYGVQD (reference sequence). Trimming left V 7 bases short and J 3 bases short, with 15 bases between. The CDR3 sequence is 14 residues long. The CDR3 sequence: CASKGPRGEETQYF. CDR3 DNA: TGCGCCAGCAAAGGCCCCCGCGGAGAAGAGACCCAGTACTTC.

Concerning this clone itself: A read error may explain this, as a much larger clone is one base away. This chain links TRBV6-1 with TRBJ1-5; 9 bases fit TRBD1. The CDR3 has 15 residues. With V trimmed by 1 base and J by 2 bases, 0 bases remained unmatched. Germline loops: CDR1 MNHNS, CDR2 SASEGT. The CDR3, as DNA: TGTGCCAGCAGTGAAGGGACAGGGGGCAATCAGCCCCAGCATTTT. It codes for CASSEGTGGNQPQHF.

The V call is TRBV6-5, the J call TRBJ1-4; no clear D. From germline, CDR1 is MNHEY and CDR2 SVGAGI. The ends were cut back, 6 bases at V and 8 bases at J, with 7 bases in the middle. The CDR3 runs to 11 residues. The CDR3 nucleotides are TGTGCCAGCAGGGAGGAGGAAAAACTGTTTTTT. Residues: CASREEEKLFF.

The chain is built from TRBV7-2 and TRBJ2-5; 7 nucleotides agree with TRBD1. V shed 5 bases, J shed 4 bases, and the junction held 7 bases outside the gene matches. The germline gives CDR1 SGHTA, CDR2 FQGNSA. The CDR3 length is 14 residues. CDR3 residues: CASSRRQGIETQYF. CDR3 bases: TGTGCCAGCAGCAGACGACAGGGTATAGAGACCCAGTACTTC.

The chain links TRBV11-2 to TRBJ2-5, with D hard to call. Germline V gene sequence: CDR1 SGHAT, CDR2 FQNNGV. The CDR3 spans 11 residues. Trimming shortened V by 2 bases and J by 7 bases, and 5 bases separated the two germline ends. This CDR3 is CASSLTGTQYF. The CDR3, as DNA: TGTGCCAGCAGCTTAACGGGGACCCAGTACTTC.